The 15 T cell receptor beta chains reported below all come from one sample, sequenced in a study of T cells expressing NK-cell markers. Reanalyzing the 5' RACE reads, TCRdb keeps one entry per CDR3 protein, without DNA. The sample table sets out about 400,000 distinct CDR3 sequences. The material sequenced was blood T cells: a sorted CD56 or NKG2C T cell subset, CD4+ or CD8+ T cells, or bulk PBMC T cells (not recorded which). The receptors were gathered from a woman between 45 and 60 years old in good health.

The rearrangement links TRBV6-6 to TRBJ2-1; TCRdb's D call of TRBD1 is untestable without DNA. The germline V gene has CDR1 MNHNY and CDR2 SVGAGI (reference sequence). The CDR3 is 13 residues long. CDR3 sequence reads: CASSLGQGSEQFF.

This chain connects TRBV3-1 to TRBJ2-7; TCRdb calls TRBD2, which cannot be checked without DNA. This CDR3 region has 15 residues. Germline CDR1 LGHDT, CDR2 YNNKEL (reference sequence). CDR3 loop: CASSQEVPGTHEQYF.

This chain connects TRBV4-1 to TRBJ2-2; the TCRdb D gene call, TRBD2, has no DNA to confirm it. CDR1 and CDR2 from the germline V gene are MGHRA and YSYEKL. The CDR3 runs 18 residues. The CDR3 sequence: CASSFPKAGVTNTGELFF.

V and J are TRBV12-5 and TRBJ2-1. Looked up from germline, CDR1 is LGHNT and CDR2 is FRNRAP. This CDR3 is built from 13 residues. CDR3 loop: CASGLVVANEQFF.

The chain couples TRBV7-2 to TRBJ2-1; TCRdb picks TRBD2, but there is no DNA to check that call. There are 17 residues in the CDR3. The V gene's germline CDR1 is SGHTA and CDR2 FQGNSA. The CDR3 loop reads CASSDGTSRSSYNEQFF.

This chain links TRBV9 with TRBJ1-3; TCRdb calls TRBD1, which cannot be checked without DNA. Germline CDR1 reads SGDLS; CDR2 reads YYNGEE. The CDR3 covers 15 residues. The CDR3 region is CASSVAGGPGNTIYF.

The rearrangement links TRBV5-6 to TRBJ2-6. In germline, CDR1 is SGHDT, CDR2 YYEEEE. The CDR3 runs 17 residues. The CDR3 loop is CASSLRSGSSGANVLTF. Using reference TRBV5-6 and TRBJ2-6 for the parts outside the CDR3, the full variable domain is DAGVTQSPTHLIKTRGQQVTLRCSPKSGHDTVSWYQQALGQGPQFIFQYYEEEERQRGNFPDRFSGHQFPNYSSELNVNALLLGDSALYLCASSLRSGSSGANVLTFGAGSRLTVL.

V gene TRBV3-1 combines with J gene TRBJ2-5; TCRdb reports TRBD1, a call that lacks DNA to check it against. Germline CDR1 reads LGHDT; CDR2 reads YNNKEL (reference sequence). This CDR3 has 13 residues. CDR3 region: CASSQDREETQYF.

The CDR3 loop reads CASSLGQGEGNEQFF. The chain uses TRBV13 and TRBJ2-1; without DNA, the TCRdb call of TRBD1 cannot be checked. Germline loops: CDR1 PRHDT, CDR2 FYEKMQ (reference sequence). There are 15 residues in the CDR3.

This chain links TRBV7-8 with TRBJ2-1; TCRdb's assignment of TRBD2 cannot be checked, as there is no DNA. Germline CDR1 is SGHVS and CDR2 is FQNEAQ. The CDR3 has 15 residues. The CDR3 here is CASSLGGLARNEQFF.

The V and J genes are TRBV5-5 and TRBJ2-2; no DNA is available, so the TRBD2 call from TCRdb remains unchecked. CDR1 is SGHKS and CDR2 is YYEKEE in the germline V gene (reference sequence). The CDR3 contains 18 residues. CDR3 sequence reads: CASKTVPSGRRDTGELFF.

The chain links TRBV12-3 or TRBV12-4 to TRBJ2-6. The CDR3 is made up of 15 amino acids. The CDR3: CASSLSGSGANVLTF.

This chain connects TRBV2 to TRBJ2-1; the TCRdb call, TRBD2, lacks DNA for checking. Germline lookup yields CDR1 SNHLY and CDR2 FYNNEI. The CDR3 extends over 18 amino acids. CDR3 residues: CASSEAGLAGTSYNEQFF. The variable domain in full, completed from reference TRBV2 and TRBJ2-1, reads EPEVTQTPSHQVTQMGQEVILRCVPISNHLYFYWYRQILGQKVEFLVSFYNNEISEKSEIFDDQFSVERPDGSNFTLKIRSTKLEDSAMYFCASSEAGLAGTSYNEQFFGPGTRLTVL.

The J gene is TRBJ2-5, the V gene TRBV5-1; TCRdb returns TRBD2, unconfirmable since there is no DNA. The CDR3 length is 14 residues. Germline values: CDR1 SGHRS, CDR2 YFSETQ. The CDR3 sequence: CASSLLADQETQYF.

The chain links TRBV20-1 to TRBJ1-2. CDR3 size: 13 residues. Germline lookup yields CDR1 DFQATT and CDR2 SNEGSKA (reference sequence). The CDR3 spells CSATYPAGYGYTF.